The present T cell receptor beta chain was sequenced within a study of T cells after yellow fever vaccination. General study findings and limits: Contaminants from the bulk population, in the form of abundant clonotypes, could be found in FACS-sorted repertoires.

The CDR3 extends over 14 amino acids. The trim removed 6 bases at V and 3 bases at J, leaving 8 bases unmatched. The germline CDR1 and CDR2 sequences are MNHEY and SVGEGT. TCRdb recomputed calls from the 5' RACE reads with MiXCR, one row per CDR3 protein. The sample includes some 500,000 distinct CDR3 sequences, roughly 12% seen only once; the top ten take more than 13%. This clonotype came up a few times. Its antigen is as yet unknown. The material was PBMCs, obtained on the day of the yellow fever booster vaccination. The chain couples TRBV6-2 or TRBV6-3 to TRBJ2-7; 7 bases are shared with TRBD1. This TCR came from a man aged 25 to 40 who received the YFV17D yellow fever vaccine. CDR3 residues: CASRKQGTRYEQYF. The CDR3 bases are TGTGCCAGCAGGAAACAGGGGACCCGCTACGAGCAGTACTTC.